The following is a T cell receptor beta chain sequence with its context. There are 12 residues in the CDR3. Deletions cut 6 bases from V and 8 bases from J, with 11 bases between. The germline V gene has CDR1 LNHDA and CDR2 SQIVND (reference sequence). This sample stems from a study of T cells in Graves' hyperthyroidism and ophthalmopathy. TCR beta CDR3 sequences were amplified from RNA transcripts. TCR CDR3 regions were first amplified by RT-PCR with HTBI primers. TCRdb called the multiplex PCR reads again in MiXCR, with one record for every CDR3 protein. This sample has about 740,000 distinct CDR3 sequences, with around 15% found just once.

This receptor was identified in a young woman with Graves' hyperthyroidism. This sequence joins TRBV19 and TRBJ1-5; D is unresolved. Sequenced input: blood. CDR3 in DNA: TGTGCCAGTAGGCATACAGAGAAGCCCCAGCATTTT. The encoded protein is CASRHTEKPQHF.